This TCR beta chain was recorded in a study of regulatory T cells in long-lasting Graves disease. Study-level findings and limits: Persistent disease samples used TRBV28, TRBJ1-2 and TRBJ2-5 preferentially.

Documented time point: persistent/refractory GD, antithyroid drugs over 5 years with positive TRAb. Construction of the TCR library relied on RNA isolated from PBMCs. Doctors identified Graves' disease using the American Thyroid Association guidelines. Worth noting for this clonotype: Its matching antigen is unknown.

From germline, CDR1 is SGHVS and CDR2 FQNEAQ. Deletions cut 1 base from V and 8 bases from J, with 11 bases between. The CDR3 sequence is 13 residues long. Arm-PCR of CDR3 regions and iRepertoire HTBI primers were the basis on which TCR beta libraries were built. How the authors handled the data: Sample data revealed about 60 TRBV and 14 TRBJ segments. TCRdb re-called the multiplex PCR reads with MiXCR, one entry per CDR3 protein. The V and J calls were not made by the authors but by TCRdb's processing. In the table there are roughly 500,000 distinct CDR3 sequences, around a fifth of which are singletons.

The sequence came from a female donor with Graves disease. V is TRBV7-8 and J is TRBJ1-2, with no clear D. The sample in question was peripheral blood mononuclear cells (PBMCs), obtained when the disease was refractory, from a patient treated with antithyroid drugs. This CDR3 is CASSLVGSKGYTF. CDR3 bases: TGTGCCAGCAGCTTAGTCGGAAGCAAGGGCTACACCTTC.